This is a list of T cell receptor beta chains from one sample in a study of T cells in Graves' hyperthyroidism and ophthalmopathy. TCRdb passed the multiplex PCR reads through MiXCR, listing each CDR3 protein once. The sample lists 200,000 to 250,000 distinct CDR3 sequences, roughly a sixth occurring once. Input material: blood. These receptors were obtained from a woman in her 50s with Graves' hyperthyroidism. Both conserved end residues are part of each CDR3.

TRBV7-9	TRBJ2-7	CASRPGTRFEQYF
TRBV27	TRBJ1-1	CASSLWGRGMNTEAFF
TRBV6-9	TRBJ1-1	CASSFQGASTEAFF
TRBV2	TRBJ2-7	CASSEGTGGPYEQYF
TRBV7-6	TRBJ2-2	CASSPEVQANTGELFF
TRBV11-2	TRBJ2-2	CASSLDRLITGELFF
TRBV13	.	CATCRPENEQYF
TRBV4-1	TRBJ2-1	CASSQEGLAGANNEQFF
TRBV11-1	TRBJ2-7	CASRSGREEQYF
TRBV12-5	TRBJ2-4	CASGLVLPAGETQAKNIQYF
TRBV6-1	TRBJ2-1	CASSSGSLIYNEQFF
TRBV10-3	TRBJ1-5	CAISDLDGGNQPQHF
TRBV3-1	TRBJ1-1	CASSVPGVNTEAFF
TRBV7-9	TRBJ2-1	CASRRLAGGSSYNEQFF
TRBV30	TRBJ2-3	CAWSVGAGEDTQYF
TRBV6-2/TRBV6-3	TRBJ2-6	CASSYHRVSGANVLTF
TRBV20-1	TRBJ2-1	CSALTSGYNEQFF
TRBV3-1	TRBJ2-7	CASSLRGLAGAHSYEQYF
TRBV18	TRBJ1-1	CASSQGYIDTEAFF
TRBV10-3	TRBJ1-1	CAISEPHRGQGGSPAFF
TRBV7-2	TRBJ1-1	CASSPTVNTEAFF
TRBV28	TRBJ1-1	CASTDPAKAFF
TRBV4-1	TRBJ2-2	CASSQASGTNTGELFF
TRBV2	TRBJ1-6	CASRHTDRAYNSPLHF
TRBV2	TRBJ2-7	CASSGLLAPTSGEQYF
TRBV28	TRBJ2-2	CASSLAVSLEWTTGELFF
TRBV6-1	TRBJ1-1	CASSNSVNTEAFF
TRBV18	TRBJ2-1	CASSQGVVLNEQFF
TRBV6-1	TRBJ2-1	CASSERSGKSVDNEQFF
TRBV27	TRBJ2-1	CASSFSGFSAGGGNEQFF
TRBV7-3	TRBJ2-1	CASSPNRAGGREQFF
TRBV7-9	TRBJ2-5	CASSLGSGSKETQYF
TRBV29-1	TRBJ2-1	CSVPRTGSSYNEQFF
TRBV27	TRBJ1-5	CASRPLGINQPQHF
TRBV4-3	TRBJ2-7	CASSQDTGVTYEQYF
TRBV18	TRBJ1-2	CASSGTVNYGYTF
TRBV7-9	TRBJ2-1	CASSPQASYEQFF
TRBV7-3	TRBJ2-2	CASSLGQVNTGELFF
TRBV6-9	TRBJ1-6	CASSYTGTGGDSPLHF
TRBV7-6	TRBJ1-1	CASSSTNRGLMNTEAFF
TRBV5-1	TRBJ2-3	CASSLGLAGGNTDTQYF